The rows below give T cell receptor beta chains drawn from one sample of a study of blood T cell repertoires in COVID-19. Profiling relied on immunoSEQ multiplex PCR, and the TCRdb table lists in-frame clones only, not all of them. The repertoire holds roughly 97,000 clones, with approximately 80% as singletons. Sequences were obtained from peripheral blood. These receptors all come from a woman of 80 years or more with active or convalescent COVID-19. Both conserved end residues are trimmed from each CDR3. Where a row states a size, it is once, few, many or the class of an expanded clone; other rows omit it.

clone_size | v_call | cdr3_aa
- | TRBV5-5 | ASSPGQANSPLH
- | TRBV21-1 | ASTTGLGEKLF
- | TRBV19 | ASSTGTNNEKLF
- | TRBV4-1 | ASSQDRVDTQY
- | TRBV7-2 | ASSLGRQNYEQY
- | TRBV11-2 | ASSQIRGKWDSPLH
- | TRBV12-3/TRBV12-4 | ASSFSGVEKLF
- | TRBV24-1 | ATSDRGRQPQH
few | TRBV19 | ASSIGSDNYGYT
- | TRBV5-4 | ASSLGGQSGNTIY
- | TRBV23-1 | VYGQGYNEQF
- | TRBV7-2 | ASSLMTGGAETQY
- | TRBV9 | ASSVRTGFAYEQY
few | TRBV28 | ASSVLPGGPSNTEAF
- | TRBV28 | ASLPPGRGNIQY
- | TRBV30 | AWEYRSSGNTIY
- | TRBV12-3/TRBV12-4 | ASRKARSEQY
- | TRBV9 | ASSPESRLAGAYNEQF
- | TRBV6-2/TRBV6-3 | ASSGPSGRGEGYEQY
- | TRBV5-1 | ASSLELLGGSGNTIY
many | TRBV7-9 | ASSPRQGPTQETQY
- | TRBV5-1 | ASSQRKNGDRGWTEAF
- | TRBV5-8 | ASSYGRLRDSPYNSPLH
- | TRBV19 | ASSPPGGRGSYEQY
- | TRBV18 | ASSPKRGADIRLSEQY
- | TRBV7-9 | ASSQIADTEAF
- | TRBV18 | ASSSGQGEGYGYT
- | TRBV6-2/TRBV6-3 | ASSILAGGSAKNIQY
- | TRBV27 | ASSFIVHAEAF
- | TRBV2 | ASSPGQGTGELF